This T cell receptor beta chain is from a study of T cells after yellow fever vaccination. Across the whole study: SMART-Seq v4 Ultra Low Input handled preparation of low-cell-number fractions.

Via MiXCR, TCRdb re-called the 5' RACE reads, giving one row per CDR3 protein. The sample carries more than 95,000 distinct CDR3 sequences, over 8% recorded once. This clonotype came up a few times. Trimming took 0 bases from V and 0 from J, leaving 10 bases between them. Per the germline V gene, CDR1 is MNHEY and CDR2 is SMNVEV (reference sequence). CDR3 length: 16 amino acids. The sequence derives from a man aged 18 to 35 who received the YFV17D yellow fever vaccine. Sample: CD8+ T cells sorted from PBMCs, taken on the day of the yellow fever booster vaccination. The chain couples TRBV27 to TRBJ2-3; D gene unclear. The CDR3 region is CASSLSKLPSTDTQYF. The CDR3 nucleotides are TGTGCCAGCAGTTTATCGAAACTCCCTAGCACAGATACGCAGTATTTT.